This TCR beta chain was sequenced in a study of cytomegalovirus exposure and HLA in healthy donors. The sample holds one count of this clone. TCRdb's table, derived via immunoSEQ multiplex PCR, lists solely in-frame clones and lacks some. Of about 160,000 clones in the sample, roughly 89% were seen once. The receptor was derived from a woman under 30 in good health and CMV-seropositive. The sequencing input was PBMCs.

CDR3 sequence reads: CASSLAEETQYF. The CDR3 DNA reads TGCGCCAGCAGCTTGGCGGAAGAGACCCAGTACTTC. The rearrangement links TRBV5-1 to TRBJ2-5, with D unresolved. The germline gives CDR1 SGHRS, CDR2 YFSETQ. With 0 bases removed from V and 3 bases from J, the gap between germline ends came to 3 bases. This CDR3 is built from 12 residues.